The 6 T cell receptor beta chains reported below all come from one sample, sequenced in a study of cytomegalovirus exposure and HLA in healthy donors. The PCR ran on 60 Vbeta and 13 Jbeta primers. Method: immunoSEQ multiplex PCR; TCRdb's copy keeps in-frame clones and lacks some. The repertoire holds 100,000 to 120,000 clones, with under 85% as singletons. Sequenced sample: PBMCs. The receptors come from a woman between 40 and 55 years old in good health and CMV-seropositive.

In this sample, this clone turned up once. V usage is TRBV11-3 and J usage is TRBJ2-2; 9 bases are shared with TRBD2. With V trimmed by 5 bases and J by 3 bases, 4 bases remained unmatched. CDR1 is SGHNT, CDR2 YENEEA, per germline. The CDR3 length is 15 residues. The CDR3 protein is CASSPGLADTGELFF. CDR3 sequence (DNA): TGTGCCAGCAGCCCGGGACTAGCAGACACCGGGGAGCTGTTTTTT.

As DNA, the CDR3 is TGTGCCAGCACCTCGACAGGACCGAACACTGAAGCTTTCTTT. This translates into CASTSTGPNTEAFF. The J gene is TRBJ1-1, the V gene TRBV7-8; tentative D call: TRBD1 (6 bases). CDR3 size: 14 residues. Germline V CDR1 and CDR2: SGHVS, FQNEAQ. Trimming cost V 7 bases and J 1 base, with 13 bases left between them.

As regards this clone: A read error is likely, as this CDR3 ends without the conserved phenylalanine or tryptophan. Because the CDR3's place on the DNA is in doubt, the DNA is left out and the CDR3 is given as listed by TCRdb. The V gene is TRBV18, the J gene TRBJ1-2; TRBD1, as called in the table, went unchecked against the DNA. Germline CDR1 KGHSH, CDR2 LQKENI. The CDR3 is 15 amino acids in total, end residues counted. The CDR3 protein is CASSPRGQGEEIYIL.

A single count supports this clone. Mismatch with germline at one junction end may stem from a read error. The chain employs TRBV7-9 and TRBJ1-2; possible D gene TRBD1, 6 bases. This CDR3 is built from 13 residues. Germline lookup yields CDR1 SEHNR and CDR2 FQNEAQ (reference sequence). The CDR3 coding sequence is TGTTCCAGCAGCTTAGCGTTCCAGGGGGGCTACACCTTC. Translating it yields CSSSLAFQGGYTF.

In DNA form, the CDR3 reads TGCGCCAGCAGCCAAGGACAGGGGGTTCCCTACGAGCAGTACTTC. Amino acid sequence: CASSQGQGVPYEQYF. V usage is TRBV4-1 and J usage is TRBJ2-7; 9 bases align to TRBD1. V was pared by 1 base and J by 2 bases, with 3 bases of the junction left unmatched. The germline gives CDR1 MGHRA, CDR2 YSYEKL. The CDR3 spans 15 residues.

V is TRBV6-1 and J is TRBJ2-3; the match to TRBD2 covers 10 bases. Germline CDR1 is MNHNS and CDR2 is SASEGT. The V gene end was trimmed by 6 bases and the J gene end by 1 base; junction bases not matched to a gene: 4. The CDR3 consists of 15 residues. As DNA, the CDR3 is TGTGCCAGCAGGCTCCTAGCGGGGGGCACAGATACGCAGTATTTT. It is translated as CASRLLAGGTDTQYF.